This TCR beta chain was recovered during a study of T cells in Graves' hyperthyroidism and ophthalmopathy. Study-wide results and caveats: A model of 13 V-J pairs discriminated ophthalmopathy from stable hyperthyroidism.

Researchers took RNA transcripts and amplified the TCR beta CDR3 regions from them. The HTBI primer set drove a first-round RT-PCR of the TCR CDR3. TCRdb processed the multiplex PCR reads anew with MiXCR; each CDR3 protein has one entry. The table lists some 440,000 distinct CDR3 sequences, 15% to 17% of them singletons. The V end was cut by 4 bases, the J end by 6 bases, with 9 bases between. The CDR3 extends over 13 amino acids. Germline-derived CDR1 and CDR2 are SGHTA and FQGTGA. As to this clonotype: What it binds is not known.

Aged 18 to 65, the patients had hyperthyroidism that was newly diagnosed and had lasted under 2 months. The PBMCs studied were ones that came from 8 to 10 ml fresh peripheral blood. Sequencing used blood. This sequence joins TRBV7-3 and TRBJ2-2; D not resolved. The sequence was obtained from a woman aged 18-29 years with Graves' hyperthyroidism. In DNA, the CDR3 is TGTGCCAGCAGCTCAGACCAGGCCGGGGAGCTGTTTTTT. It specifies CASSSDQAGELFF.